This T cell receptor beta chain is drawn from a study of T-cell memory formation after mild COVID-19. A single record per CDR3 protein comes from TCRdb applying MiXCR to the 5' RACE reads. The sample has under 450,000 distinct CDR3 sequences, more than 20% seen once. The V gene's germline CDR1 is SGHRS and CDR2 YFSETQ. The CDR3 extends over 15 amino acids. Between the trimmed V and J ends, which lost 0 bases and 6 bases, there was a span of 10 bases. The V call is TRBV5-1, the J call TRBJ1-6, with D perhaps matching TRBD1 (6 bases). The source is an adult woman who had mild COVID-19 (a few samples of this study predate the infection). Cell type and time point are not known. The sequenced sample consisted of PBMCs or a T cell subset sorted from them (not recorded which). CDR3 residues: CASSLEQGGNSPLHF. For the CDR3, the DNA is TGCGCCAGCAGCTTGGAACAGGGTGGTAATTCACCCCTCCACTTT. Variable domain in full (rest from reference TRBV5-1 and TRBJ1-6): KAGVTQTPRYLIKTRGQQVTLSCSPISGHRSVSWYQQTPGQGLQFLFEYFSETQRNKGNFPGRFSGRQFSNSRSEMNVSTLELGDSALYLCASSLEQGGNSPLHFGNGTRLTVT.